The present T cell receptor (beta chain) was sequenced within a study of regulatory T cells in long-lasting Graves disease. iRepertoire HTBI primers and Arm-PCR of CDR3 regions built TCR beta libraries. MiXCR, applied by TCRdb to the multiplex PCR reads, yields one record per CDR3 protein. The table lists roughly 510,000 distinct CDR3 sequences, about 16% of them singletons, with approximately 12% in the top ten. The germline V gene encodes CDR1 GTSNPN and CDR2 SVGIG (reference sequence). Trimming took off 2 bases at V and 5 bases at J, with 9 bases between the two ends. This CDR3 spans 12 amino acids. Study conclusions and caveats: For persistent Graves' patients, TCR diversity was lower than for newly diagnosed ones.

For this clonotype: Its antigen is still unknown.

Time point of the sample: newly diagnosed GD, antithyroid drugs for less than 3 months. Researchers made the TCR library from RNA that was extracted from PBMCs. The patients included were those that came from an endocrinology department in Xi'an, China. This sample was also put to use in a study of T cells in Graves' hyperthyroidism and ophthalmopathy.

The chain uses TRBV30 and TRBJ1-1, with a tentative D call TRBD1 (6 bases). The specimen was peripheral blood mononuclear cells (PBMCs), collected at new diagnosis, from a patient treated with antithyroid drugs. This sequence originates from a man aged 18 to 30 with Graves disease. CDR3 nucleotides: TGTGCCTGGAGTCGAGGGGGGACTGAAGCTTTCTTT. Its translation is CAWSRGGTEAFF. Complete variable domain (other parts from reference TRBV30 and TRBJ1-1): SQTIHQWPATLVQPVGSPLSLECTVEGTSNPNLYWYRQAAGRGLQLLFYSVGIGQISSEVPQNLSASRPQDRQFILSSKKLLLSDSGFYLCAWSRGGTEAFFGQGTRLTVV.